The present entry profiles one TCR beta chain with its context. Its antigen is currently not known. No quality values exist for individual bases; no much larger clone is one base distant. V trim: 2 bases; J trim: 5 bases; unmatched bases: 5. The CDR3 numbers 15 residues from cysteine through phenylalanine. Left in the record is the CDR3 DNA by itself, 45 bases read in frame from the first base. CDR1 MNHEY and CDR2 SMNVEV are derived from the germline V gene (reference sequence). Library generation was performed with the immunoSEQ multiplex PCR assay. Here the immuneACCESS table is served through TCRdb, limited to in-frame sequences with V and J called. Missing clones are a known gap in these copies; in checked studies unresolved V genes cover under half, and the rest lacks a known reason. Across this sample there are some 81,000 clones, with around nine tenths seen only once. The top ten clones comprise 1.5% to 2% of the sample.

The data derive from a study of T cell changes during pregnancy in multiple sclerosis (dated by TCRdb to 2018 to 2020). Study-level background: The study looked at changes in the T cell repertoire across pregnancy in women with multiple sclerosis.

This receptor was obtained from a female donor with multiple sclerosis, enrolled in a pregnancy study. The chain links TRBV27 with TRBJ2-5, with TRBD2 identical over 10 junction bases. Source: peripheral blood, taken before pregnancy. CDR3 protein: CASSLKRGGIETQYF. The DNA sequence follows: TGTGCCAGCAGTTTAAAGCGGGGGGGCATCGAGACCCAGTACTTC.